This TCR beta chain was captured by sequencing in a study of cytomegalovirus exposure and HLA in healthy donors. With respect to this clone: What it binds is unknown.

This CDR3 is 13 amino acids long. Germline assignment: CDR1 SGHNT and CDR2 YYREEE (reference sequence). J was trimmed by 4 bases and V by 5 bases; bases with no gene match: 4. Whole-study results and caveats: It was 150 to 200 TCR beta chains that were listed as cytomegalovirus-associated.

Vbeta (60) and Jbeta (13) primers were used in the PCR. Produced via immunoSEQ multiplex PCR; TCRdb's table is partial and in-frame only. The sample includes 130,000 or so clones, around 72% seen only once; the top ten take 1.5%. This chain connects TRBV5-4 to TRBJ1-1; the match to TRBD1 covers 8 bases. The sample comprised PBMCs. The clonotype originates from a woman under 30 in good health and CMV-seronegative. The CDR3: CASSSDRVTEAFF. The CDR3 bases are TGTGCCAGCAGTTCGGACAGGGTCACTGAAGCTTTCTTT.